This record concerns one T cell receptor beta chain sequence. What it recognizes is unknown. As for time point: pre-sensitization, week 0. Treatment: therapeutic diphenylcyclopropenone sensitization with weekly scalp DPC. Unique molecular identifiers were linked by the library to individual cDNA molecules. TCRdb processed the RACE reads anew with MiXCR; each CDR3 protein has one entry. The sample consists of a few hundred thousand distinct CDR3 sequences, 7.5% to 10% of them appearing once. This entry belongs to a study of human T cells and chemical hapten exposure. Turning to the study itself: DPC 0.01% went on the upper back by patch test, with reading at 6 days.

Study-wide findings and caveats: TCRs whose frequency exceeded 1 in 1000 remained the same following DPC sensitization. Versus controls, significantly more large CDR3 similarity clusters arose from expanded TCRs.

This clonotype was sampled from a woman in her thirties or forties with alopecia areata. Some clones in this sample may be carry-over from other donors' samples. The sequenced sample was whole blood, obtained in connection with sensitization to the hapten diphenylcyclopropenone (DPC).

This chain's CDR3 is CASSKRDRGNTEAFF. The CDR3 coding sequence is TGTGCCAGCAGTAAGCGGGACAGAGGGAACACTGAAGCTTTCTTT. The chain has TRBV6-5 and TRBJ1-1, with 7 bases that match TRBD1. Trimming removed 5 bases from V and 1 base from J; junction bases left unmatched: 7. Germline V gene data show CDR1 as MNHEY and CDR2 as SVGAGI. The CDR3 runs to 15 residues.